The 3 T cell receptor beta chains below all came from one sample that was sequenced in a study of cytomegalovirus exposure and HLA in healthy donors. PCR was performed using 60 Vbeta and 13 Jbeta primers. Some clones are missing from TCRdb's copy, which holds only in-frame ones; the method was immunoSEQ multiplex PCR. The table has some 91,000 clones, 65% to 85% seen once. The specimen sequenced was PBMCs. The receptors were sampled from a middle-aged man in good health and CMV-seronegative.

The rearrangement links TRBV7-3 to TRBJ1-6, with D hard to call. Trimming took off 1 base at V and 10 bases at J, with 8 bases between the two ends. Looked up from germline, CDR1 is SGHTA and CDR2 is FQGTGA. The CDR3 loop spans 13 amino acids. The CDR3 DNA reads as TGTGCCAGCAGCTTAAGACACGAATCACCCCTCCACTTT. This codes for CASSLRHESPLHF.

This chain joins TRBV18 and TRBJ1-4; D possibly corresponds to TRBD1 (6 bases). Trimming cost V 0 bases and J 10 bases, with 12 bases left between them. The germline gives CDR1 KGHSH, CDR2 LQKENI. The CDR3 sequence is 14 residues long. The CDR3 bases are TGTGCCAGCTCACCACCCGGACAGAAGGGAAAACTGTTTTTT. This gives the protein CASSPPGQKGKLFF. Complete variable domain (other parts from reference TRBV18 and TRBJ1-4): NAGVMQNPRHLVRRRGQEARLRCSPMKGHSHVYWYRQLPEEGLKFMVYLQKENIIDESGMPKERFSAEFPKEGPSILRIQQVVRGDSAAYFCASSPPGQKGKLFFGSGTQLSVL.

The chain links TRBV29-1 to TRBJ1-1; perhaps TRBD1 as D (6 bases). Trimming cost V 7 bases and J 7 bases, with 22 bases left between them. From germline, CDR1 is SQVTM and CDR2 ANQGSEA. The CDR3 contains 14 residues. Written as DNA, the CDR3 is TGCAGCGCGCAACGGACAGCGGCCCCGTTTGAAGCTTTCTTT. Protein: CSAQRTAAPFEAFF. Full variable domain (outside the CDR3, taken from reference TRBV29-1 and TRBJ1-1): SAVISQKPSRDICQRGTSLTIQCQVDSQVTMMFWYRQQPGQSLTLIATANQGSEATYESGFVIDKFPISRPNLTFSTLTVSNMSPEDSSIYLCSAQRTAAPFEAFFGQGTRLTVV.